The 16 T cell receptor beta chains given below trace back to one sample, sequenced in a study of Ad26.COV2.S vaccination and SARS-CoV-2 variants. Indicated treatment: roughly 19 received Ad26.COV2.S at low or high dose, single or two shots; several received placebo; per-sample allocation not given. Samples analyzed were those drawn on day 63 after the first vaccine or placebo injection. Profiled with immunoSEQ multiplex PCR; TCRdb holds only in-frame clones, not every one. The sample lists about 400,000 clones, approximately 88% seen once, with 3.6% in the top ten. Sequenced material: peripheral blood, taken in a trial of Ad26.COV2.S vaccine versus placebo. These receptors all stem from a person aged 18-65 years who received the Ad26.COV2.S COVID-19 vaccine or a placebo.

The CDR3 reads CASSFVGRGDSDEQYF. DNA for the CDR3: TGTGCCAGCAGCTTTGTCGGGCGGGGGGACTCTGACGAGCAGTACTTC. This rearrangement joins TRBV3-1 (or the pseudogene TRBV3-2) to TRBJ2-7; 8 bases align to TRBD2. With 5 bases clipped from V and 5 bases from J, the junction kept 14 bases outside the gene matches. CDR1 and CDR2 (germline): LGHDT, YNNKEL (reference sequence). The CDR3 has 16 residues.

The V gene is TRBV5-5, the J gene TRBJ2-2, with 7 bases identical to TRBD2. The CDR3 has 16 residues. J gave up 6 bases and V 0 bases, and 8 bases lay outside the gene matches. Germline CDR1 reads SGHKS; CDR2 reads YYEKEE (reference sequence). CDR3 DNA: TGTGCCAGCAGCTTGGAGCTTTCGGGGGGTCCCGGGGAGCTGTTTTTT. Its translation is CASSLELSGGPGELFF.

This clone was seen just once. The rearrangement links TRBV28 to TRBJ2-2; TRBD2 aligns across 7 bases. Losses at the gene ends were 6 bases for V and 6 bases for J; bases not matched to a gene: 7. CDR3 length equals 14 residues. Germline values: CDR1 MDHEN, CDR2 SYDVKM. CDR3 in amino acids: CASRGEGNAGELFF. DNA for the CDR3: TGTGCCAGCAGGGGGGAGGGAAACGCCGGGGAGCTGTTTTTT. Variable domain in full (rest from reference TRBV28 and TRBJ2-2): DVKVTQSSRYLVKRTGEKVFLECVQDMDHENMFWYRQDPGLGLRLIYFSYDVKMKEKGDIPEGYSVSREKKERFSLILESASTNQTSMYLCASRGEGNAGELFFGEGSRLTVL.

The V gene is TRBV19, the J gene TRBJ2-6; D may be TRBD1 or TRBD2 (5 bases each). CDR1 is LNHDA and CDR2 is SQIVND in the germline V gene (reference sequence). V shed 7 bases and J shed 1 base, with 23 bases lying between them. This CDR3 has 19 amino acids. In nucleotides, the CDR3 is TGTGCCAGTACCCCACCGTTTCGGGGCGACCCGTCTGGGGCCAACGTCCTGACTTTC. Residues: CASTPPFRGDPSGANVLTF.

The rearrangement joins TRBV18 to TRBJ2-6, with D unresolved. The V end was cut by 5 bases, the J end by 0 bases, with 8 bases between. This CDR3 comprises 15 residues. The germline gives CDR1 KGHSH, CDR2 LQKENI. CDR3 sequence (DNA): TGTGCCAGCTCATCACAGAACTCTGGGGCCAACGTCCTGACTTTC. This gives the protein CASSSQNSGANVLTF. The whole variable domain, filled in from reference TRBV18 and TRBJ2-6, reads NAGVMQNPRHLVRRRGQEARLRCSPMKGHSHVYWYRQLPEEGLKFMVYLQKENIIDESGMPKERFSAEFPKEGPSILRIQQVVRGDSAAYFCASSSQNSGANVLTFGAGSRLTVL.

The V gene is TRBV4-1, the J gene TRBJ1-4; 7 positions agree with TRBD1. This CDR3 contains 16 residues. CDR1 MGHRA and CDR2 YSYEKL come from the germline V gene. V was clipped by 3 bases and J by 8 bases; unmatched bases: 12. The CDR3 is CASSHREGAVREKLFF. As DNA, the CDR3 is TGCGCCAGCAGCCATCGGGAGGGGGCCGTGAGGGAAAAACTGTTTTTT.

This chain uses TRBV4-1 with TRBJ2-2; D not resolved. The V and J ends lost 1 base and 2 bases respectively, with 5 bases between them. Germline V gene sequence: CDR1 MGHRA, CDR2 YSYEKL. There are 14 residues in the CDR3. DNA of the CDR3: TGCGCCAGCAGCCAAGCCCCAAACACCGGGGAGCTGTTTTTT. Translation: CASSQAPNTGELFF.

The chain combines TRBV10-2 with TRBJ2-7; 7 bases line up with TRBD2. CDR3 length equals 16 residues. Germline CDR1 and CDR2: WSHSY and SAAADI. V shed 10 bases, J shed 2 bases, and the junction held 17 bases outside the gene matches. CDR3 region: CATAGLNNPIPYEQYF. The CDR3 DNA sequence: TGCGCCACAGCGGGACTCAACAATCCAATACCCTACGAGCAGTACTTC.

The rearrangement joins TRBV7-9 to TRBJ2-3; no firm D call. The CDR3 sequence is 13 residues long. Germline CDR1 reads SEHNR; CDR2 reads FQNEAQ (reference sequence). Trimming removed 2 bases at V and 4 bases at J, with 7 bases between. The CDR3 reads CASSLKDSDTQYF. CDR3 nucleotides: TGTGCCAGCAGCTTAAAGGATTCAGATACGCAGTATTTT.

Worth noting for this clone: This CDR3 is also generated by other DNA sequences in the sample. The rearrangement joins TRBV19 to TRBJ1-1; the D is unclear. Germline V CDR1 and CDR2: LNHDA, SQIVND (reference sequence). V was trimmed by 6 bases and J by 1 base, leaving 6 bases between them. The CDR3 is made up of 12 amino acids. The CDR3 loop reads CASRKGNTEAFF. The CDR3 coding sequence is TGTGCCAGTAGGAAGGGGAACACTGAAGCTTTCTTT.

The chain has TRBV6-6 and TRBJ1-3, with D perhaps matching TRBD1 (5 bases). The germline gives CDR1 MNHNY, CDR2 SVGAGI (reference sequence). Trimming took 2 bases from V and 2 from J, leaving 10 bases between them. The length of the CDR3 is 15 residues. CDR3 residues: CASSYRQGTGNTIYF. Written as DNA, the CDR3 is TGTGCCAGCAGTTACCGGCAGGGTACTGGAAACACCATATATTTT.

This chain links TRBV4-3 with TRBJ2-1; D is perhaps TRBD2 (5 bases). V dropped 1 base and J dropped 6 bases, with 16 bases sitting between them. This CDR3 spans 16 amino acids. Per the germline V gene, CDR1 is LGHNA and CDR2 is YSLEER. Here the CDR3 DNA reads TGCGCCAGCAGCCAAGGACTTGGACTGGGGTCCAATGAGCAGTTCTTC. Amino acid sequence: CASSQGLGLGSNEQFF.

V is TRBV4-3 and J is TRBJ1-2, with TRBD1 matching over 8 bases. V gave up 4 bases and J gave up 6 bases; unmatched junction bases: 7. The CDR3 totals 14 residues. Germline lookup yields CDR1 LGHNA and CDR2 YSLEER. The CDR3 protein is CASSLHRGSDGYTF. The DNA of the CDR3 is TGCGCCAGCAGCCTACACAGGGGGTCCGATGGCTACACCTTC.

The rearrangement links TRBV11-2 to TRBJ2-7; D might be TRBD1 (7 bases). This CDR3 is 16 amino acids long. Deletions cut 2 bases from V and 0 bases from J, with 14 bases between. Germline V gene lookup returns CDR1 SGHAT and CDR2 FQNNGV. This CDR3 reads CASSLQGGTLSYEQYF. CDR3 in DNA: TGTGCCAGCAGCTTACAGGGGGGCACGCTCTCCTACGAGCAGTACTTC.

Of note for this clone: Other DNA sequences of this sample code for an identical CDR3. The rearrangement uses TRBV3-1 (or the pseudogene TRBV3-2) and TRBJ1-2, with 7 nucleotides matching TRBD1. Looked up from germline, CDR1 is LGHDT and CDR2 is YNNKEL (reference sequence). V gave up 1 base and J gave up 2 bases; unmatched junction bases: 1. The length of the CDR3 is 14 residues. This chain's CDR3 is CASSQATGNYGYTF. The DNA for the CDR3 is TGTGCCAGCAGCCAAGCGACAGGGAACTATGGCTACACCTTC.

The genes are TRBV29-1 and TRBJ2-7, with D possibly called TRBD1 or TRBD2 (5 bases each). CDR1 is SQVTM, CDR2 ANQGSEA, per germline. V was pared by 7 bases and J by 6 bases, with 13 bases between. The CDR3 totals 11 residues. CDR3 sequence (DNA): TGCAGCGCTGGGACCAATCGCGAGCAGTACTTC. Residues: CSAGTNREQYF.